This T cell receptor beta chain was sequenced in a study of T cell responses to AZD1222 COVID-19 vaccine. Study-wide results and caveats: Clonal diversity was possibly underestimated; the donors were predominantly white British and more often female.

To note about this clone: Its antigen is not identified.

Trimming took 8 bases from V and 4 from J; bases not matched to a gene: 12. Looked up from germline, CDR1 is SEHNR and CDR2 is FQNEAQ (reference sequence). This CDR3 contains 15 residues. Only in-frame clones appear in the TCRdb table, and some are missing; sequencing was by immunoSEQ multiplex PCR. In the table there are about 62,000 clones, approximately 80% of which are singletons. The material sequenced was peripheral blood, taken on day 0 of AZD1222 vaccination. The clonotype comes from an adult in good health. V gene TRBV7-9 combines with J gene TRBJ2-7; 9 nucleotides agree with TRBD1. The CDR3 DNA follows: TGTGCCAGCTGTTCTCCGACAGGGGGTCTTTACGAGCAGTACTTC. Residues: CASCSPTGGLYEQYF.